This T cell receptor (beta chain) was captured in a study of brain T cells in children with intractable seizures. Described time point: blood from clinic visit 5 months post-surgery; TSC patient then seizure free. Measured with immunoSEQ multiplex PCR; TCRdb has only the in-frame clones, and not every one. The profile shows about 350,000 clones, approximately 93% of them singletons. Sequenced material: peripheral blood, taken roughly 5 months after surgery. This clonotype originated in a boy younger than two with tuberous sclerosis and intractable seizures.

CDR3 sequence: CASSARHRVDTEAFF. The CDR3 nucleotides read TGTGCCAGCAGCGCACGCCACAGGGTTGACACTGAAGCTTTCTTT. V usage is TRBV5-4 and J usage is TRBJ1-1; tentative D call: TRBD1 (6 bases). The V and J ends lost 4 bases and 3 bases respectively, with 16 bases between them. CDR1 SGHNT and CDR2 YYREEE come from the germline V gene (reference sequence). The CDR3 consists of 15 residues.